Sequencing of this T cell receptor (beta chain) was carried out in a study of PD-L1 blockade in urothelial cancer. Study-level information: The researchers analyzed blood 3 weeks (second dose) and 6 weeks after treatment start. General study points: Better survival was predicted by below-median pretreatment blood TCR clonality.

As regards this clone: Its cognate antigen is unknown.

Profiled with immunoSEQ multiplex PCR; TCRdb holds only in-frame clones, not every one. The sample lists tens of thousands of clones; 70% to 90% were seen once. There are 15 residues in the CDR3. Trimming pared 4 bases from V and 6 bases from J, leaving 15 bases between. CDR1 SNHLY and CDR2 FYNNEI come from the germline V gene. Time point reported: peripheral blood 6 weeks after treatment start. Each patient's cancer was a locally advanced or metastatic urothelial carcinoma. V usage is TRBV2 and J usage is TRBJ1-4; no clear D. The input for sequencing was PBMCs, taken around atezolizumab (anti-PD-L1) treatment. This receptor was obtained from a man aged 55-75 years with urothelial cancer. The DNA of the CDR3 is TGTGCCAGCAGTGTATCCCGGGGTTGGGATGAAAAACTGTTTTTT. Amino acid sequence: CASSVSRGWDEKLFF.